This entry is about one T cell receptor (beta chain). The antigen remains unidentified. Unrecorded immune exposures were likely, despite nominal health at sampling. The sample originates from a study of cytomegalovirus exposure and HLA in healthy donors. Study-level findings and limits: Presence/absence analyses assumed roughly uniform sequencing depth across donors.

This CDR3 spans 16 amino acids. Unmatched junction bases numbered 7, after V lost 5 bases and J lost 1 base. CDR1 is SEHNR and CDR2 is FQNEAQ in the germline V gene (reference sequence). Vbeta (60) and Jbeta (13) primers were used in the PCR. The assay was immunoSEQ multiplex PCR, and TCRdb's table has in-frame clones only and misses some. Of over 65,000 clones in the sample, more than 60% were seen once. The chain joins TRBV7-9 to TRBJ2-3; 9 bases match TRBD2. This receptor was taken from a man aged 40-55 years in good health and CMV-seronegative. Source material: PBMCs. The CDR3 DNA reads as TGTGCCAGCAGCCAGGACAGACTAGCGGGCACAGATACGCAGTATTTT. Its protein is CASSQDRLAGTDTQYF.